A single sample gave rise to the 30 T cell receptor beta chains below, sequenced in a study of blood T cell repertoires in COVID-19. Using immunoSEQ multiplex PCR, the repertoire was profiled, and TCRdb retains in-frame clones only, with some absent. The sample comprises a few hundred thousand clones, approximately 88% of which are singletons, and around 5% rests with the top ten. Sequencing was performed on PBMCs or T cells enriched from blood (not recorded which). These receptors originate from a young man who had recovered from COVID-19.

The chain is built from TRBV30 and TRBJ1-1; D perhaps matches TRBD1 (5 bases). Looked up from germline, CDR1 is GTSNPN and CDR2 is SVGIG (reference sequence). The V end was cut by 2 bases, the J end by 1 base, with 14 bases between. This CDR3 spans 15 amino acids. CDR3 region: CAWSWGPAQNTEAFF. CDR3 nucleotide sequence: TGTGCCTGGAGTTGGGGCCCGGCCCAGAACACTGAAGCTTTCTTT.

The chain recombines TRBV4-1 with TRBJ1-2; tentative D call: TRBD1 (6 bases). This CDR3 region has 13 residues. Trimming took off 0 bases at V and 8 bases at J, with 10 bases between the two ends. Germline-derived CDR1 and CDR2 are MGHRA and YSYEKL. The CDR3 sequence is CASSQEAGEGYTF. CDR3 nucleotides: TGCGCCAGCAGCCAAGAGGCAGGGGAAGGCTACACCTTC.

This chain joins TRBV10-1 and TRBJ2-3, with D perhaps matching TRBD1 (7 bases). With 4 bases removed from V and 1 base from J, the gap between germline ends came to 12 bases. CDR1 is WNHNN, CDR2 SYGVQD, per germline (reference sequence). The CDR3 totals 15 residues. The CDR3 here is CASSAGGIGTDTQYF. The CDR3 region has the DNA TGCGCCAGCAGTGCAGGGGGGATAGGCACAGATACGCAGTATTTT.

The chain combines TRBV28 with TRBJ2-3; maybe TRBD2 (6 bases). The CDR3 runs to 15 residues. V lost 5 bases to trimming and J lost 0 bases, with 12 bases between them. Germline CDR1 MDHEN, CDR2 SYDVKM. In DNA form, the CDR3 reads TGTGCCAGCAGTGGGCAGCGGGCCAGCACAGATACGCAGTATTTT. It specifies CASSGQRASTDTQYF.

The gene calls are TRBV10-3 and TRBJ1-2; a possible D gene is TRBD1 (5 bases). Deletions cut 3 bases from V and 5 bases from J, with 13 bases between. CDR3 length: 14 amino acids. Germline CDR1 is ENHRY and CDR2 is SYGVKD. CDR3 in amino acids: CAISEAKGLYGYTF. The DNA for the CDR3 is TGTGCCATCAGTGAAGCGAAGGGACTGTATGGCTACACCTTC.

This chain links TRBV5-3 with TRBJ1-2, with unresolved D. TRBV5-3 is identified as an open reading frame with a role that is uncertain. V gave up 4 bases and J gave up 3 bases, with 16 bases separating them. This CDR3 spans 15 amino acids. This CDR3 is CARSAKGNGYYGYTF. The CDR3 DNA sequence: TGTGCCAGAAGCGCGAAAGGAAACGGGTACTATGGCTACACCTTC.

The V and J genes are TRBV9 and TRBJ2-1; 7 bases map to TRBD2. CDR1 is SGDLS and CDR2 is YYNGEE in the germline V gene. With V trimmed by 0 bases and J by 2 bases, 8 bases remained unmatched. The length of the CDR3 is 17 residues. The chain's CDR3 is CASSVGVGGSTYNEQFF. In DNA, the CDR3 is TGTGCCAGCAGCGTAGGGGTCGGGGGGAGCACCTACAATGAGCAGTTCTTC.

V gene TRBV7-3 combines with J gene TRBJ1-1, with TRBD1 matching over 7 bases. Trimming removed 5 bases from V and 4 bases from J; junction bases left unmatched: 4. The CDR3 covers 13 residues. Germline lookup yields CDR1 SGHTA and CDR2 FQGTGA. The CDR3 nucleotides are TGTGCCAGCAGCCAGGGACAGCTCACTGAAGCTTTCTTT. As protein: CASSQGQLTEAFF.

As concerns this clone: The sample has other DNA sequences that encode this CDR3 too. The chain is built from TRBV7-2 and TRBJ1-5; D remains unclear. There are 13 residues in the CDR3. Per the germline V gene, CDR1 is SGHTA and CDR2 is FQGNSA. V lost 5 bases to trimming and J lost 2 bases, with 7 bases between them. The CDR3 reads CASSVRGNQPQHF. CDR3 sequence (DNA): TGTGCCAGCAGCGTACGCGGCAATCAGCCCCAGCATTTT.

V usage is TRBV18 and J usage is TRBJ1-4; D remains unclear. Germline V gives CDR1 KGHSH, CDR2 LQKENI. Trimming left V 1 base short and J 2 bases short, with 26 bases between. The CDR3 is 21 amino acids. CDR3 sequence: CASSPLQSGGRTIRTNEKLFF. CDR3 nucleotide sequence: TGTGCCAGCTCACCACTACAGTCGGGAGGCAGGACGATCAGGACTAATGAAAAACTGTTTTTT.

This chain connects TRBV28 to TRBJ2-6; 7 bases align to TRBD1. After removal of 5 bases from V and 0 bases from J, the junction contained 13 bases not matched to a gene. Germline CDR1 MDHEN, CDR2 SYDVKM. This CDR3 spans 19 amino acids. The CDR3: CASSPRTGTILSGANVLTF. CDR3 in DNA: TGTGCCAGCAGTCCCCGGACAGGAACGATTCTCTCTGGGGCCAACGTCCTGACTTTC.

This clone was seen a single time. The chain is built from TRBV2 and TRBJ2-1; 8 nucleotides align to TRBD2. The CDR3 consists of 14 residues. Germline V gives CDR1 SNHLY, CDR2 FYNNEI. J gave up 4 bases and V 8 bases, and 7 bases lay outside the gene matches. In DNA form, the CDR3 reads TGTGCCAGCGAGCGGGGGCAAGAGTACAATGAGCAGTTCTTC. Translation: CASERGQEYNEQFF.

This chain uses TRBV6-5 with TRBJ1-1, with TRBD1 matching 9 bases. This CDR3 region has 13 residues. Germline assignment: CDR1 MNHEY and CDR2 SVGAGI. Trimming at V came to 6 bases and at J to 8 bases, leaving 7 bases not matched to a gene. Here the CDR3 DNA reads TGTGCCAGCAGCCTCAGACAGGGGGGGGAAGCTTTCTTT. Its translation: CASSLRQGGEAFF.

The chain links TRBV9 to TRBJ1-1; D may be TRBD1 (5 bases). This CDR3 region has 14 residues. Germline-derived CDR1 and CDR2 are SGDLS and YYNGEE. Trimming removed 4 bases at V and 0 bases at J, with 10 bases between. The CDR3 reads CASSSRAVNTEAFF. The DNA of the CDR3 is TGTGCCAGCAGCTCCAGGGCCGTGAACACTGAAGCTTTCTTT.

V gene TRBV18 combines with J gene TRBJ1-1; the match to TRBD1 covers 9 bases. J was trimmed by 5 bases and V by 4 bases; bases with no gene match: 8. Germline assignment: CDR1 KGHSH and CDR2 LQKENI. The CDR3 runs to 15 residues. The CDR3 DNA reads TGTGCCAGCTCACTACAGGGACAGGGCGGTACTGAAGCTTTCTTT. The encoded protein is CASSLQGQGGTEAFF.

This clone appeared a few times. This chain uses TRBV27 with TRBJ2-5; D is uncertain. V was pared by 3 bases and J by 1 base, with 6 bases between. The CDR3 contains 13 residues. CDR1 and CDR2 (germline): MNHEY, SMNVEV (reference sequence). CDR3 DNA: TGTGCCAGCAGTTTCGCCGGCCAAGAGACCCAGTACTTC. Translated, it gives CASSFAGQETQYF.

This clone was seen a single time. This chain uses TRBV19 with TRBJ2-3; TRBD1 might be the D (5 bases). The CDR3 covers 18 residues. V lost 0 bases, J lost 2 bases, and 18 bases lay in between. Germline V CDR1 and CDR2: LNHDA, SQIVND (reference sequence). CDR3 region: CASSIDTREPLPTDTQYF. In nucleotides, the CDR3 is TGTGCCAGTAGTATAGATACCAGGGAACCTCTCCCCACAGATACGCAGTATTTT.

J is TRBJ1-1 and V is TRBV2; 10 bases align to TRBD1. Losses at the gene ends were 10 bases for V and 10 bases for J; bases not matched to a gene: 6. Germline V gene lookup returns CDR1 SNHLY and CDR2 FYNNEI. The CDR3 extends over 11 amino acids. CDR3 DNA: TGTGCCACTCGACAGGGGGCCATAGCTTTCTTT. Translated: CATRQGAIAFF. The variable domain in full, completed from reference TRBV2 and TRBJ1-1, reads EPEVTQTPSHQVTQMGQEVILRCVPISNHLYFYWYRQILGQKVEFLVSFYNNEISEKSEIFDDQFSVERPDGSNFTLKIRSTKLEDSAMYFCATRQGAIAFFGQGTRLTVV.

Concerning this clone itself: The identical CDR3 is also encoded by other nucleotide sequences in the sample. The chain recombines TRBV5-1 with TRBJ1-2; D call uncertain. The CDR3 extends over 13 amino acids. Trimming left V 2 bases short and J 0 bases short, with 5 bases between. CDR1 and CDR2 (germline): SGHRS, YFSETQ. The CDR3 sequence: CASSLTANYGYTF. For the CDR3, the DNA is TGCGCCAGCAGCTTAACTGCTAACTATGGCTACACCTTC.

This clone appeared a single time. This chain connects TRBV28 to TRBJ2-7; TRBD1 matches at 8 bases. The V gene's germline CDR1 is MDHEN and CDR2 SYDVKM. J gave up 3 bases and V 2 bases, and 3 bases lay outside the gene matches. CDR3 size: 14 residues. This CDR3 is CASSLMTGDYEQYF. DNA for the CDR3: TGTGCCAGCAGTTTAATGACAGGGGACTACGAGCAGTACTTC.

The chain links TRBV30 to TRBJ2-6; D unresolved. Germline V lookup: CDR1 GTSNPN, CDR2 SVGIG (reference sequence). Trimming took off 2 bases at V and 14 bases at J, with 16 bases between the two ends. The CDR3 contains 13 residues. This CDR3 reads CAWSLNLISFLTF. The CDR3 DNA reads TGTGCCTGGAGTCTCAACCTAATTTCCTTCCTGACTTTC.

This clone was seen at least ten times. This sequence joins TRBV29-1 and TRBJ1-6, with 8 bases matching TRBD1. Germline V gene data show CDR1 as SQVTM and CDR2 as ANQGSEA. V dropped 6 bases and J dropped 10; count of bases not matched to a gene: 8. The CDR3 spans 13 residues. CDR3 region: CSVLTGEGSPLHF. For the CDR3, the DNA is TGCAGCGTGCTGACAGGGGAAGGATCACCCCTCCACTTT.

The J gene is TRBJ1-2, the V gene TRBV6-5; D is perhaps TRBD1 (5 bases). The CDR3 totals 14 residues. The V end lost 1 base, the J end lost 2 bases, and 8 bases lay between the germline ends. Germline V lookup: CDR1 MNHEY, CDR2 SVGAGI. Here the CDR3 DNA reads TGTGCCAGCAGTTACTTACAGGCGAACTATGGCTACACCTTC. Protein product: CASSYLQANYGYTF.

Remarks on this clone: The identical CDR3 is also encoded by other nucleotide sequences in the sample. The chain uses TRBV9 and TRBJ2-3, with D possibly matching TRBD2 (5 bases). Germline lookup yields CDR1 SGDLS and CDR2 YYNGEE. Trimming shortened V by 2 bases and J by 1 base, and 5 bases separated the two germline ends. The CDR3 totals 13 residues. This CDR3 is CASSVSGTDTQYF. DNA of the CDR3: TGTGCCAGCAGCGTTAGCGGCACAGATACGCAGTATTTT.

The rearrangement links TRBV5-1 to TRBJ2-5; TRBD2 aligns across 8 bases. Germline V gene sequence: CDR1 SGHRS, CDR2 YFSETQ. V was clipped by 0 bases and J by 5 bases; unmatched bases: 6. The CDR3 covers 15 residues. Here the CDR3 reads CASSLEGLGLETQYF. CDR3 DNA: TGCGCCAGCAGCTTGGAGGGACTAGGGTTGGAGACCCAGTACTTC.

This clone appeared a few times. The rearrangement joins TRBV19 to TRBJ1-2; TRBD1 aligns across 10 bases. The CDR3 sequence is 17 residues long. CDR1 LNHDA and CDR2 SQIVND come from the germline V gene (reference sequence). Trimming cost V 3 bases and J 4 bases; bases outside gene matches: 11. CDR3 coding DNA: TGTGCCAGTAGTATCCCTCTTGACAGGGGGCAAATCTATGGCTACACCTTC. This sequence encodes CASSIPLDRGQIYGYTF.

Remarks on this clone: The same CDR3 arises from other DNA sequences in this sample as well. This chain joins TRBV7-2 and TRBJ2-1; TRBD2 aligns across 9 bases. The CDR3 sequence is 15 residues long. Germline CDR1 and CDR2: SGHTA and FQGNSA. The J segment lost 4 bases and the V segment lost 2 bases, leaving 3 bases of the junction unmatched. CDR3 in amino acids: CASSLTSGGYNEQFF. CDR3 coding DNA: TGTGCCAGCAGCTTAACGAGCGGGGGGTACAATGAGCAGTTCTTC.

The chain joins TRBV4-2 to TRBJ2-7, with TRBD2 matching 13 bases. J was trimmed by 2 bases and V by 4 bases; bases with no gene match: 2. Per the germline V gene, CDR1 is LGHNA and CDR2 is YNFKEQ. The CDR3 runs 15 residues. The CDR3 spells CASSLTSGGAYEQYF. The CDR3 nucleotides read TGTGCCAGCAGCCTTACTAGCGGGGGGGCCTACGAGCAGTACTTC.

The CDR3 nucleotides read TGTGCCAGTAGTTGGTTGCTGGGGGCCGGTACTGAAGCTTTCTTT. Translating it yields CASSWLLGAGTEAFF. The chain carries TRBV19 and TRBJ1-1; D possibly corresponds to TRBD1 (6 bases). The CDR3 has 15 amino acids. Germline lookup yields CDR1 LNHDA and CDR2 SQIVND (reference sequence). V dropped 5 bases and J dropped 5 bases, with 18 bases sitting between them.

The chain joins TRBV6-5 to TRBJ2-7, with a tentative D call TRBD1 (5 bases). The V end lost 0 bases, the J end lost 2 bases, and 8 bases lay between the germline ends. The germline V gene encodes CDR1 MNHEY and CDR2 SVGAGI. This CDR3 region has 14 residues. The CDR3 DNA reads as TGTGCCAGCAGTTACTCTCGACAGACCTACGAGCAGTACTTC. Amino acid sequence: CASSYSRQTYEQYF.